A selection of T cell receptor beta chains follows, all from one sample in a study of cytomegalovirus exposure and HLA in healthy donors. TCRdb keeps only in-frame clones here, not all; method: immunoSEQ multiplex PCR. In the table there are approximately 130,000 clones, 82% of which are singletons. The sequencing input was PBMCs. The receptors here all came from a boy between 10 and 17 years old in good health and CMV-seronegative. Both conserved end residues are part of each CDR3. D genes are given only for firm matches. Rows may omit the clone size; those that give it use once, few, many or a size class.

j_call d_call v_call clone_size cdr3_aa cdr3_nt
TRBJ2-7 - TRBV7-6 - CASSHTSGAADEQYF TGTGCCAGCAGCCATACCTCAGGGGCGGCGGACGAGCAGTACTTC
TRBJ1-1 - TRBV5-4 - CASSSPGGTMNTEAFF TGTGCCAGCAGCAGCCCCGGGGGAACGATGAACACTGAAGCTTTCTTT
TRBJ2-3 TRBD2 TRBV30 - CAWRDSGRTDTQYF TGTGCCTGGAGAGATAGCGGGAGGACAGATACGCAGTATTTT
TRBJ2-7 - TRBV28 few CASSLQMHEQYF TGTGCCAGCAGTTTACAGATGCACGAGCAGTACTTC
TRBJ2-7 TRBD1 TRBV10-3 - CAIAGQGVDEQYF TGTGCCATCGCCGGACAGGGGGTCGACGAGCAGTACTTC
TRBJ2-3 - TRBV19 - CASKSSRGVNTDTQYF TGTGCCAGTAAATCGTCCAGGGGCGTTAACACAGATACGCAGTATTTT
TRBJ2-1 TRBD1 TRBV7-9 - CASSLIPDRVDEQFF TGTGCCAGCAGCTTAATCCCCGACAGGGTGGATGAGCAGTTCTTC
TRBJ2-7 - TRBV27 - CASSFQGGHREQYF TGTGCCAGCAGTTTCCAGGGTGGCCACCGCGAGCAGTACTTC
TRBJ2-3 - TRBV7-9 - CASSPRGWNTQYF TGTGCCAGCAGCCCCCGCGGGTGGAATACGCAGTATTTT
TRBJ2-3 TRBD2 TRBV6-1 - CASSRLAGGADTQYF TGTGCCAGCAGTCGACTAGCGGGAGGCGCAGATACGCAGTATTTT
TRBJ2-7 TRBD2 TRBV7-2 - CASSLEHSGRLSYEQYF TGTGCCAGCAGCTTAGAACACAGCGGGAGGTTGTCCTACGAGCAGTACTTC
TRBJ2-1 TRBD2 TRBV9 - CASSPRLAGGLGYEQFF TGTGCCAGCAGCCCCCGACTAGCGGGAGGGCTTGGGTATGAGCAGTTCTTC
TRBJ2-7 TRBD1 TRBV2 - CASCRDRAHEQYF TGTGCCAGTTGCCGGGACAGGGCCCACGAGCAGTACTTC
TRBJ1-4 - TRBV5-1 - CASSLEAGTAVTEKLFF TGCGCCAGCAGCTTGGAGGCTGGAACGGCGGTGACTGAAAAACTGTTTTTT
TRBJ2-3 TRBD1 TRBV27 - CARTGGTDTQYF TGTGCCAGGACAGGGGGCACAGATACGCAGTATTTT
TRBJ1-5 TRBD1 TRBV6-5 - CASSPTGLGNQPQHF TGTGCCAGCAGCCCGACAGGGCTAGGCAATCAGCCCCAGCATTTT
TRBJ2-5 - TRBV7-3 - CASSPAGAGETQYF TGTGCCAGCAGCCCCGCGGGGGCGGGGGAGACCCAGTACTTC
TRBJ2-7 TRBD1 TRBV19 - CASSAQGQVTGLYF TGTGCCAGTAGTGCACAGGGACAGGTGACGGGACTGTACTTC
TRBJ1-2 - TRBV19 - CASSIRGNYGYTF TGTGCCAGTAGTATAAGAGGGAACTATGGCTACACCTTC
TRBJ2-7 TRBD1 TRBV9 - CASSARQGGNEQYF TGTGCCAGCAGCGCAAGACAGGGGGGGAACGAGCAGTACTTC
TRBJ2-1 TRBD2 TRBV7-6 once CASTNLGGEAYNEQFF TGTGCCAGCACCAACCTGGGGGGGGAGGCCTACAATGAGCAGTTCTTC
TRBJ2-3 TRBD1 TRBV28 - CASSLYGTASTDTQYF TGTGCCAGCAGTTTATACGGGACAGCAAGCACAGATACGCAGTATTTT
TRBJ1-5 TRBD1 TRBV19 - CASSSRQGGGQPQHF TGTGCCAGTAGTTCAAGACAGGGAGGAGGACAGCCCCAGCATTTT
TRBJ1-1 TRBD1 TRBV30 few CAWSVLLQGAGVNTEAFF TGTGCCTGGAGTGTACTTTTACAGGGGGCCGGTGTGAACACTGAAGCTTTCTTT
TRBJ2-7 - TRBV7-8 - CASSLAGWASDEEQYF TGTGCCAGCAGCTTAGCTGGTTGGGCCTCAGACGAGGAGCAGTACTTC
TRBJ1-4 - TRBV14 - CASSQAGGNEKLFF TGTGCCAGCAGCCAAGCGGGGGGTAATGAAAAACTGTTTTTT
TRBJ2-4 - TRBV1 - CTSSPGWVRAHYF TGCACCAGCAGCCCAGGATGGGTCAGAGCCCACTACTTC
TRBJ2-7 TRBD1 TRBV11-2 once CASSPTGTGYYEQYF TGTGCCAGCAGCCCCACCGGGACAGGGTACTACGAGCAGTACTTC
TRBJ2-1 TRBD1 TRBV7-9 - CASSFGQVGNNEQFF TGTGCCAGCAGCTTCGGACAGGTCGGGAACAATGAGCAGTTCTTC
TRBJ2-7 - TRBV13 - CASSAPEGVGSYEQYF TGTGCCAGCAGCGCACCGGAGGGAGTAGGATCCTACGAGCAGTACTTC
TRBJ2-5 - TRBV15 once CATSRDQSFQETQYF TGTGCCACCAGCAGAGATCAGTCGTTCCAAGAGACCCAGTACTTC
TRBJ2-3 - TRBV7-8 - CASSFGTDTQYF TGTGCCAGCAGCTTCGGCACAGATACGCAGTATTTT
TRBJ2-7 - TRBV4-3 - CASSQALSGTLKEEQYF TGCGCCAGCAGCCAGGCTTTATCCGGGACACTCAAGGAAGAGCAGTACTTC
TRBJ1-4 TRBD1 TRBV7-9 - CASSIGTASSEKLFF TGTGCCAGCAGCATAGGGACAGCCTCGAGTGAAAAACTGTTTTTT
TRBJ1-1 - TRBV19 - CASSIGRLNTEAFF TGTGCCAGTAGTATTGGCAGGCTGAACACTGAAGCTTTCTTT
TRBJ1-3 - TRBV29-1 - CSALAVLASGNTIYF TGCAGCGCCCTGGCGGTCCTAGCCTCTGGAAACACCATATATTTT
TRBJ2-3 TRBD2 TRBV19 once CASSRTSGSPDTQYF TGTGCCAGTAGTCGGACTAGCGGGAGCCCAGATACGCAGTATTTT
TRBJ2-5 - TRBV12-5 - CASGLWGGLAAYQETQYF TGTGCTAGTGGTTTGTGGGGGGGGCTAGCGGCGTACCAAGAGACCCAGTACTTC
TRBJ2-6 - TRBV5-1 - CASSPAGTHTLSGANVLTF TGCGCCAGCAGTCCAGCCGGGACTCACACTCTCTCTGGGGCCAACGTCCTGACTTTC
TRBJ2-7 TRBD1 TRBV29-1 few CSVSTGTAREQYF TGCAGCGTTTCGACAGGGACCGCTAGGGAGCAGTACTTC
TRBJ2-3 - TRBV7-6 - CASSLEGLAFTDTQYF TGTGCCAGCAGCTTAGAGGGTCTAGCGTTTACAGATACGCAGTATTTT
TRBJ2-2 TRBD2 TRBV4-2 - CASSQESGGANTGELFF TGTGCCAGCAGCCAAGAATCCGGGGGGGCGAACACCGGGGAGCTGTTTTTT
TRBJ2-5 - TRBV4-2 - CASSQATGPDREETQYF TGTGCCAGCAGCCAAGCTACAGGCCCTGATAGGGAAGAGACCCAGTACTTC
TRBJ2-7 TRBD1 TRBV7-9 once CASSFGTGWYEQYF TGTGCCAGCAGCTTCGGGACAGGGTGGTACGAGCAGTACTTC
TRBJ1-2 - TRBV25-1 few CASSEWEEIYLYGYTF TGTGCCAGCAGTGAATGGGAGGAGATCTACCTCTATGGCTACACCTTC
TRBJ2-4 - TRBV6-1 - CASSEGWVADIQYF TGTGCCAGCAGTGAAGGGTGGGTCGCGGACATTCAGTACTTC